This TCR beta chain was identified in a study of blood T cell repertoires in COVID-19. Germline V gene sequence: CDR1 SGHDN, CDR2 FVKESK. V trimming: 2 bases; J trimming: 4 bases; junction bases outside the gene matches: 12. This CDR3 region has 19 residues. Original methodology: The assay estimated nucleated cells by amplifying reference gene primers. Data came from immunoSEQ multiplex PCR; TCRdb stores just in-frame clones and leaves some out. The V and J calls and clone size are taken from that table; D and trimming were inferred from the DNA. The data contain under 350,000 clones, roughly 91% of them singletons.

The receptor was derived from a woman aged 25 to 39 with COVID-19, enrolled during active disease. The sample was peripheral blood. The J gene is TRBJ2-2, the V gene TRBV14; TRBD2 agrees at 11 bases. The CDR3 DNA follows: TGTGCCAGCAGCCAACCATCCTTTAGCGGGGGGGCCTTCACCGGGGAGCTGTTTTTT. This sequence encodes CASSQPSFSGGAFTGELFF.